What follows is one T cell receptor (beta chain) and its context. Its matching antigen is unknown. This sample is drawn from a study of cytomegalovirus exposure and HLA in healthy donors. Background on the study: Both the 95 to 150 validation repertoires and the roughly 620 first-cohort repertoires used the same platform, as reported by a later analysis. Findings and caveats of the study: First-cohort TCR clusters were later found to tend to co-occur in the 90 to 150 validation repertoires. Researchers catalogued some 160 TCR beta chains as cytomegalovirus-associated.

Using immunoSEQ multiplex PCR, the repertoire was profiled, and TCRdb retains in-frame clones only, with some absent. There are 85,000 to 95,000 clones in the sample; approximately 96% occur only once, and around 0.78% lies in the top ten. The donors formed part of the approximately 120-subject validation cohort, distinct from the roughly 620-subject first cohort. V shed 0 bases, J shed 7 bases, and the junction held 5 bases outside the gene matches. In germline, CDR1 is SGDLS, CDR2 YYNGEE. The CDR3 totals 16 residues. Sequencing was carried out using PBMCs. The rearrangement links TRBV9 to TRBJ2-2; 11 bases are shared with TRBD1. The TCR comes from a man younger than 30 in good health and CMV-seronegative. CDR3 in DNA: TGTGCCAGCAGCGTAGGGACAGGGGGCGCATACGGGGAGCTGTTTTTT. It encodes CASSVGTGGAYGELFF.